The source of this TCR beta chain is a study of blood T cell repertoires in COVID-19 (dated by TCRdb to the early 2020s). About the study as a whole: Samples covering the acute and convalescent phases of COVID-19 were provided by collaborators in the United States, Italy and Spain. The prospective study material was composed of cDNA or gDNA derived from T cells, B-cell-depleted T cells, or PBMCs. Subjects who had been exposed to COVID-19, were actively infected with it, or had recovered from it provided the deeply sampled blood TCRbeta repertoires that made up the dataset. A freely available public database, intended as a resource for researchers studying the immune response to SARS-CoV-2, is where the repertoires were released. The samples were drawn from the first 160 participants of the ongoing ImmuneRACE study and from 950 to 1,500 subjects provided by 6 global collaborators. A de-identified subject ID, COVID-19 status, age in years and sex were almost always included in the sample metadata. Where available, HLA class I and class II types were taken from metadata supplied by the sample provider and were not determined by assay-based typing. Here is what the overall study found, with its caveats: The quantity of clinical and demographic metadata differed by source and by participant and was supplied without curation.

In Seattle, one collaborating source enrolled patients while the infection was active and tracked those patients longitudinally over the course of disease. Each collaborating institution followed its own protocols to collect whole blood in K2EDTA tubes. Collaborator samples were shipped for TCRbeta analysis as frozen whole blood, isolated PBMCs, or DNA extracted from either sample type. In the case of this clone: Its antigen remains undetermined. One base away there is no much larger clone; base qualities are not given.

The immunoSEQ Assay, a bias-controlled multiplex PCR, was used to amplify TCRbeta CDR3 regions from genomic DNA. In the source study's methods: The number of nucleated cells in each sample was estimated by amplification of reference gene primers within the assay. To quantify the absolute abundance of each unique TCRbeta CDR3 rearrangement, sequence reads were collapsed and filtered. For each sample, productive Simpson clonality was calculated by taking the square root of Simpson's diversity index across productive rearrangements. This is the immuneACCESS table as TCRdb keeps it, with only in-frame sequences that have V and J called. A part of the clones is gone; compared with another copy, unresolved V genes explain less than half, and the rest is unexplained. V, J and clone size derive from that table, while D and trimming were established from the DNA sequence. The sample records approximately 500,000 clones, about 88% of which are singletons. The leading ten clones occupy roughly 8% of the sample.

Looking up the germline V gene yields CDR1 SGHVS and CDR2 FQNEAQ. Including cysteine and phenylalanine, the CDR3 has 13 amino acids. Only the CDR3 part of the read is kept: 39 bases, read in frame from the first base. V and J are trimmed by 5 bases and 4 bases, and the gene matches miss 3 bases of the junction. The sequenced sample was peripheral blood. The receptor chain draws on TRBV7-8 and TRBJ2-5; 8 bases in between match TRBD1. The clonotype comes from a woman between 50 and 59 years old with COVID-19, enrolled during active disease. The CDR3 region reads CASSPQGAETQYF. Here is the DNA: TGTGCCAGCAGCCCCCAGGGGGCAGAGACCCAGTACTTC.